This TCR beta chain is drawn from a study of CD8 T cells in Susac syndrome. Study-wide results and limits: As acknowledged by the study, its TCR sequencing and HLA analysis included a relatively small number of individuals.

Reverse transcription of about 0.45 to 1 ug RNA was performed with random hexamers. Coverage of TCR beta CDR3 amplification by immunoSEQ multiplex PCR extended to 54 Vbeta and 13 Jbeta. TCRdb ran MiXCR on the immunoSEQ multiplex PCR reads and lists one entry per CDR3 protein. Among under 550,000 distinct CDR3 sequences, 75% to 90% were seen once, and the ten largest hold roughly 0.1%. A note on this clonotype: The target antigen is unknown.

The ends were cut back, 10 bases at V and 3 bases at J, with 10 bases in the middle. Germline V CDR1 and CDR2: MNHEY, SMNVEV (reference sequence). This CDR3 comprises 11 residues. TCR beta sequencing was performed on blood CD8+ and CD4+ T cells. While CD8+ and CD4+ T cells were isolated negatively, TEMRA cells were enriched by FACS. Sequenced sample: CD8+ T cells from PBMCs. The chain joins TRBV27 to TRBJ2-7, with D possibly matching TRBD1 (5 bases). The origin of this receptor is a human donor with multiple sclerosis. The DNA of the CDR3 is TGTGCCACTTCTCAGGGCTACGAGCAGTACTTC. This codes for CATSQGYEQYF.